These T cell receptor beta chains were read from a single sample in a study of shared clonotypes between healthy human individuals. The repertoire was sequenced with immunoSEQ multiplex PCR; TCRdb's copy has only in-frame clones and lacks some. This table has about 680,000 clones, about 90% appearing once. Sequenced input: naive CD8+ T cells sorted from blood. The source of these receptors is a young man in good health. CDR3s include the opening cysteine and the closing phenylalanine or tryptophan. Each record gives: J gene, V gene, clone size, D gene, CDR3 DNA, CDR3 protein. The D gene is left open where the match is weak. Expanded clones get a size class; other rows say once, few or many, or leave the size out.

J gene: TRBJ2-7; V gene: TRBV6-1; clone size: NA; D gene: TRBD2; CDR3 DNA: TGTGCCACCCCCCGGGGGGAAGACGGAGTTGAGCAGTACTTC; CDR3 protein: CATPRGEDGVEQYF
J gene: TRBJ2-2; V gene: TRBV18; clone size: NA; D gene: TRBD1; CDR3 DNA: TGTGCCAGCTCACCATTCGGGACAGGGGGCCTCGGGGAGCTGTTTTTT; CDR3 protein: CASSPFGTGGLGELFF
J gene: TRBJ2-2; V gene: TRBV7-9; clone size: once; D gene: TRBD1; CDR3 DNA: TGTGCCAGCAGCGGGACAGGGCGCACCGGGGAGCTGTTTTTT; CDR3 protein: CASSGTGRTGELFF
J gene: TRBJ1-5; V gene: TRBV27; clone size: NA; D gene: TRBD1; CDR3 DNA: TGTGCCAGCAGTTCCCGGGACAGGCCTAATCAGCCCCAGCATTTT; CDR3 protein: CASSSRDRPNQPQHF
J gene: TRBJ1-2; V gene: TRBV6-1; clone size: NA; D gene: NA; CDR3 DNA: TGTGCCAGCAGTGAATCGATAGGGCTTGCGTATGGCTACACCTTC; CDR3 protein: CASSESIGLAYGYTF
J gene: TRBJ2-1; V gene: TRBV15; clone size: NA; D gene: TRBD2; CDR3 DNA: TGTGCCACCAGCAGAGACGTAGCGGGAGGGAGTGAGCAGTTCTTC; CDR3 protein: CATSRDVAGGSEQFF
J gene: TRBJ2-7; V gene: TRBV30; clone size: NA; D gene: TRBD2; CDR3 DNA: TGTGCCTGGAGTGGGTTGAGGACGGGGGGCTACGAGCAGTACTTC; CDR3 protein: CAWSGLRTGGYEQYF
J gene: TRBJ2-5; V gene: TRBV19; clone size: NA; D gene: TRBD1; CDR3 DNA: TGTGCCAGTAGCCCCGGGACAGACAGCCAAGAGACCCAGTACTTC; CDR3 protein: CASSPGTDSQETQYF
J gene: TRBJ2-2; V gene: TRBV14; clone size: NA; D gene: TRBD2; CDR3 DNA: TGTGCCAGCAGCCAAGAGGAAGCGGGAGTATCCGGGGAGCTGTTTTTT; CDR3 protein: CASSQEEAGVSGELFF
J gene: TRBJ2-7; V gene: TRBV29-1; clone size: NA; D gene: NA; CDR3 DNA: TGCAGCGTTGAAGCTGGGGGAACCTACGAGCAGTACTTC; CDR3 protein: CSVEAGGTYEQYF
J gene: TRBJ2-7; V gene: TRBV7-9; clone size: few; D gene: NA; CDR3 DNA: TGTGCCAGCAGCCTCATCGGGGTATCAGGCTACGAGCAGTACTTC; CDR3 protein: CASSLIGVSGYEQYF
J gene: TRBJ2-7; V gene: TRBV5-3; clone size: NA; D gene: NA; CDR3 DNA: TGTGCCGGGTCGGGGAGGAACGAGCAGTACTTC; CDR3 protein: CAGSGRNEQYF
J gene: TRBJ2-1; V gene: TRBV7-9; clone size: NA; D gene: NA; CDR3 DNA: TGTGCCAGCAGCGACGTGGCTGTTGTGTACAATGAGCAGTTCTTC; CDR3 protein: CASSDVAVVYNEQFF
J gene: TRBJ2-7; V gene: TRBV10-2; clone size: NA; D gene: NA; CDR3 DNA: TGCGCCAGCAGTGAATTCGAAGGGGTCTCCTACGAGCAGTACTTC; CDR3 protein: CASSEFEGVSYEQYF
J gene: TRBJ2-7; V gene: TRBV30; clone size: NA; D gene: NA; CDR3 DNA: TGTGCCTGGACGAATCAGCGGGCATACTCCTACGAGCAGTACTTC; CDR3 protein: CAWTNQRAYSYEQYF
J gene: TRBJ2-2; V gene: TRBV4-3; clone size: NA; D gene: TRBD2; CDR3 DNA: TGCGCCAGCAGCCAAGATTGGCGGACTAGCGGGAGCGGGACCGGGGAGCTGTTTTTT; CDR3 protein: CASSQDWRTSGSGTGELFF
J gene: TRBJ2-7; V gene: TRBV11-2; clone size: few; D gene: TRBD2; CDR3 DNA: TGTGCCAGCAGCCCTCGCGGGAGAGCCTACGAGCAGTACTTC; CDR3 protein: CASSPRGRAYEQYF
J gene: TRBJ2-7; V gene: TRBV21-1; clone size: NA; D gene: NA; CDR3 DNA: TGTGCCAGCAGCAAAGATGTGACTAGCGGGGAACACTACGAGCAGTACTTC; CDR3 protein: CASSKDVTSGEHYEQYF
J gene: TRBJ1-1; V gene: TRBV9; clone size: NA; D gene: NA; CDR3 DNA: TGTGCCAGCAGCGTAGTAGTGGCAGGAAATACTGAAGCTTTCTTT; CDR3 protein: CASSVVVAGNTEAFF
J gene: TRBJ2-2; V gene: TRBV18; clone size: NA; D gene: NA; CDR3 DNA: TGTGCCAGCTCCCTCGACCTGGGACGCAACACCGGGGAGCTGTTTTTT; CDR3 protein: CASSLDLGRNTGELFF
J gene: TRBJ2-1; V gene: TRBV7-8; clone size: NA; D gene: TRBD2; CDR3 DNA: TGTGCCAGCAGCGCCCGACTAGCGGCGAACAATGAGCAGTTCTTC; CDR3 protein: CASSARLAANNEQFF
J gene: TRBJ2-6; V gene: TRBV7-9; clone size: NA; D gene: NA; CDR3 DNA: TGTGCCAGCAGCTTAGTTGGAGCCGGTGGGGCCAACGTCCTGACTTTC; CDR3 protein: CASSLVGAGGANVLTF
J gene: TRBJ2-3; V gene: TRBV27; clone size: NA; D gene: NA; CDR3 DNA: TGTGCCAGCAGTTTATCACCCCTGGGCACAGATACGCAGTATTTT; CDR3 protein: CASSLSPLGTDTQYF
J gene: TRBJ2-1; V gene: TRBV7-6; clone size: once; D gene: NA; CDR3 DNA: TGTGCCAGCAGCCACACGGTTAGCAATGAGCAGTTCTTC; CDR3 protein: CASSHTVSNEQFF
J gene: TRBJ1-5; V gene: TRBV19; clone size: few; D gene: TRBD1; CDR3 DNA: TGTGCCAGTAGTATCGCAGGGGGCTTAGGTCAGCCCCAGCATTTT; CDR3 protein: CASSIAGGLGQPQHF
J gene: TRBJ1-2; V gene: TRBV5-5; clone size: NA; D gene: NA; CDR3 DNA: TGTGCCAGCAGCTTGAGGACAGCGAGCTATGGCTACACCTTC; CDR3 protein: CASSLRTASYGYTF
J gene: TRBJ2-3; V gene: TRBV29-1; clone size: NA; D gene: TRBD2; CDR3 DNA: TGCAGCGTTGAATGGCGGGAGTATACGCAGTATTTT; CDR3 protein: CSVEWREYTQYF
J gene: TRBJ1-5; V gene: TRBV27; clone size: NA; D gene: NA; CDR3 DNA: TGTGCCAGCAGATGGACTCAACGGGGCAATCAGCCCCAGCATTTT; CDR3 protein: CASRWTQRGNQPQHF
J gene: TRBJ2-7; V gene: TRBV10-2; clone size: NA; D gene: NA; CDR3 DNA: TGCGCCAGCACGACAGGAAGAACCTACGAGCAGTACTTC; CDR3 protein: CASTTGRTYEQYF
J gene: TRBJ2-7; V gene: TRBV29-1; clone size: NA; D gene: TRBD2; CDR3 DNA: TGCAGCGTTGAGGCGGGAGAATCCTACGAGCAGTACTTC; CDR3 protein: CSVEAGESYEQYF
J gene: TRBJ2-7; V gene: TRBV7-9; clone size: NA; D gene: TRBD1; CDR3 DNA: TGTGCCAGCAGCTTCGAGGACAGGAGCTACGAGCAGTACTTC; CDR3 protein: CASSFEDRSYEQYF
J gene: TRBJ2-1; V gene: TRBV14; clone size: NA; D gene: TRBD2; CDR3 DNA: TGTGCCAGCAGCCAGGGAATAGCGGGAGACACTGAGCAGTTCTTC; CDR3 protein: CASSQGIAGDTEQFF
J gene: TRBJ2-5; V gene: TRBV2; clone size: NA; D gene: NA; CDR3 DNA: TGTGCCAGCAGGGCAGATTCGTACCAAGAGACCCAGTACTTC; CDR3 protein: CASRADSYQETQYF
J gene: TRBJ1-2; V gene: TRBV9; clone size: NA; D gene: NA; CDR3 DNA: TGTGCCAGCGCAGGCTACGGCTACACCTTC; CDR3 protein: CASAGYGYTF
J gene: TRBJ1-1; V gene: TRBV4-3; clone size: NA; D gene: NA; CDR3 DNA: TGCGCCAGCAGCCAAGATCAGGGAAGGGTCACTGAAGCTTTCTTT; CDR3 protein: CASSQDQGRVTEAFF
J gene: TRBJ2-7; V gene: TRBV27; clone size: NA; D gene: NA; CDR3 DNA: TGTGCCAGCAGTTTAGGTCGGATCTACGAGCAGTACTTC; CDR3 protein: CASSLGRIYEQYF